One T cell receptor beta chain is described in this entry. The antigen is not known. This record belongs to a study of T cell responses to AZD1222 COVID-19 vaccine. Study findings and constraints: Donors were largely white British and mainly female; clonal diversity was possibly underestimated. Reportedly, nearly half of unique spike TCRs recognized epitopes outside B.1.351/B.1.1.7 mutations.

The germline CDR1 and CDR2 sequences are LNHDA and SQIVND (reference sequence). V lost 5 bases and J lost 1, with 8 bases in between. This CDR3 contains 13 residues. The method was immunoSEQ multiplex PCR; TCRdb's version includes in-frame clones alone and lacks a portion of them. The sample contains 140,000 or so clones, around 92% of which appear only once. The sequencing here drew on peripheral blood, taken after recovery from COVID-19. This chain uses TRBV19 with TRBJ1-1, with D uncertain. The receptor comes from an adult who had recovered from COVID-19. CDR3: CASSRFGNTEAFF. The CDR3 DNA follows: TGTGCCAGTAGTCGATTTGGGAACACTGAAGCTTTCTTT.